Sequencing of this TCR beta chain was carried out in a study of PD-L1 blockade in urothelial cancer. The time point was: peripheral blood 6 weeks after treatment start. The CDR3 has 13 amino acids. The germline V gene encodes CDR1 SNHLY and CDR2 FYNNEI. V was clipped by 4 bases and J by 5 bases; unmatched bases: 3. Repertoires were generated with immunoSEQ multiplex PCR, while TCRdb's copy carries only in-frame clones and drops some. This table holds around 45,000 clones, around 82% found once. The starting material was PBMCs, obtained around atezolizumab (anti-PD-L1) treatment. This sequence was found in a man between 60 and 75 years old with urothelial cancer. J is TRBJ2-3 and V is TRBV2, with TRBD2 matching over 7 bases. In nucleotides, the CDR3 is TGTGCCAGCAGTGGGACTAGGGGAGATACGCAGTATTTT. It translates to CASSGTRGDTQYF.